These T cell receptor beta chains were read from a single sample in a study of cytomegalovirus exposure and HLA in healthy donors. Assay used: immunoSEQ multiplex PCR; TCRdb lists only in-frame clones, some missing. The data hold about 120,000 clones, with about 75% observed a single time. The sample was PBMCs. The origin of the receptors is a man aged 55 to 70 in good health and CMV-seropositive. CDR3s include the opening cysteine and the closing phenylalanine or tryptophan. D genes are given only for firm matches. The size of a clone is reported for some rows only, either as once, few or many, or as a class for expanded clones.

clone size,V gene,D gene,J gene,CDR3 length,CDR3 protein,CDR3 DNA
NA,TRBV29-1,TRBD1,TRBJ1-1,13,CSVARTGATEAFF,TGCAGCGTTGCCCGGACAGGGGCCACTGAAGCTTTCTTT
NA,TRBV7-6,TRBD2,TRBJ2-1,18,CASSKRHLTSGAYNEQFF,TGTGCCAGCAGCAAGAGGCATTTGACTAGCGGAGCCTACAATGAGCAGTTCTTC
NA,TRBV29-1,TRBD1,TRBJ1-1,13,CSVGDRGGTEAFF,TGCAGCGTTGGGGACAGGGGGGGGACTGAAGCTTTCTTT
NA,TRBV9,TRBD2,TRBJ2-1,16,CASSVGLAGTYNEQFF,TGTGCCAGCAGCGTGGGATTAGCGGGGACCTACAATGAGCAGTTCTTC
NA,TRBV27,NA,TRBJ1-1,16,CASSLFVGQMNTEAFF,TGTGCCAGCAGTTTATTTGTTGGGCAGATGAACACTGAAGCTTTCTTT
NA,TRBV10-3,TRBD1,TRBJ2-1,16,CAISPGETGYNNEQFF,TGTGCCATCAGTCCCGGCGAGACAGGGTACAACAATGAGCAGTTCTTC
NA,TRBV5-8,TRBD2,TRBJ2-3,19,CASSTSGTSGTYSTDTQYF,TGTGCCAGCAGCACCTCGGGGACTAGCGGGACCTATAGCACAGATACGCAGTATTTT
NA,TRBV6-6,TRBD1,TRBJ1-1,14,CASRPTGGGTEAFF,TGTGCCAGCAGGCCCACAGGGGGGGGCACTGAAGCTTTCTTT
once,TRBV5-1,NA,TRBJ1-5,16,CASSLGGLMSNQPQHF,TGCGCCAGCAGCTTGGGGGGGCTAATGAGCAATCAGCCCCAGCATTTT
NA,TRBV9,NA,TRBJ1-3,13,CASTRSPGNTIYF,TGTGCCAGCACCAGATCACCTGGAAACACCATATATTTT
NA,TRBV5-1,TRBD2,TRBJ2-7,16,CASSPRLAGGAYEQYF,TGCGCCAGCAGCCCGCGACTAGCGGGAGGTGCCTACGAGCAGTACTTC
NA,TRBV6-6,NA,TRBJ1-5,12,CASSPINQPQHF,TGTGCCAGCAGCCCTATAAATCAGCCCCAGCATTTT
NA,TRBV7-7,NA,TRBJ2-5,14,CASSLPGIGETQYF,TGTGCCAGCAGCTTACCAGGGATAGGGGAGACCCAGTACTTC
NA,TRBV18,TRBD1,TRBJ1-5,18,CASSPREKRGRDDQPQHF,TGTGCCAGCTCACCACGGGAGAAGAGGGGGCGCGACGATCAGCCCCAGCATTTT
NA,TRBV5-1,NA,TRBJ1-4,13,CASSRDLGEKLFF,TGCGCCAGCAGTCGGGATCTGGGAGAAAAACTGTTTTTT
NA,TRBV29-1,TRBD1,TRBJ2-1,17,CSARILEDRGFYNEQFF,TGCAGCGCCAGAATACTCGAGGACAGGGGATTTTACAATGAGCAGTTCTTC
NA,TRBV6-5,NA,TRBJ1-1,12,CASSERRLSAFF,TGTGCCAGCAGTGAACGGCGGTTATCAGCTTTCTTT
NA,TRBV5-1,NA,TRBJ1-2,13,CASSGGDLYGYTF,TGCGCCAGCAGCGGGGGGGATCTCTATGGCTACACCTTC
few,TRBV6-1,TRBD1,TRBJ1-5,16,CASSERSQGAIQPQHF,TGTGCCAGCAGTGAAAGGTCGCAGGGGGCTATTCAGCCCCAGCATTTT
few,TRBV5-1,NA,TRBJ2-6,16,CASSGGASSGANVLTF,TGCGCCAGCAGCGGGGGGGCCAGCTCTGGGGCCAACGTCCTGACTTTC
few,TRBV7-6,TRBD1,TRBJ2-5,15,CASSPGTGGLETQYF,TGTGCCAGCAGCCCCGGGACAGGGGGCTTGGAGACCCAGTACTTC
few,TRBV25-1,NA,TRBJ1-1,14,CATRDKTMNTEAFF,TGTGCCACCCGGGACAAAACAATGAACACTGAAGCTTTCTTT
NA,TRBV28,TRBD1,TRBJ2-7,15,CASSPAGTVTYEQYF,TGTGCCAGCAGCCCAGCCGGGACAGTCACCTACGAGCAGTACTTC
NA,TRBV4-1,TRBD2,TRBJ2-7,16,CASSLLWTSGSDEQYF,TGCGCCAGCAGCCTCCTTTGGACTAGCGGGAGCGACGAGCAGTACTTC
NA,TRBV7-6,NA,TRBJ1-5,13,CASSLQGSQPQHF,TGTGCCAGCAGCTTACAGGGGAGTCAGCCCCAGCATTTT
NA,TRBV19,TRBD2,TRBJ2-5,17,CASSIDSSGRVWETQYF,TGTGCCAGTAGTATAGATTCTAGCGGGAGGGTCTGGGAGACCCAGTACTTC
NA,TRBV27,NA,TRBJ2-1,13,CASSYGGDNEQFF,TGTGCCAGCAGTTACGGAGGTGACAATGAGCAGTTCTTC
few,TRBV2,NA,TRBJ1-2,15,CASSYRSFWAGGYTF,TGTGCCAGCAGCTACAGGAGCTTTTGGGCGGGGGGCTACACCTTC
few,TRBV14,NA,TRBJ2-2,15,CASSLVGLNTGELFF,TGTGCCAGCAGCCTGGTGGGGCTCAACACCGGGGAGCTGTTTTTT
few,TRBV29-1,NA,TRBJ2-3,13,CSVDGGVPDTQYF,TGCAGCGTTGACGGCGGGGTACCAGATACGCAGTATTTT
NA,TRBV2,TRBD2,TRBJ2-7,13,CASTGGVSYEQYF,TGTGCCAGCACCGGGGGGGTGAGCTACGAGCAGTACTTC
once,TRBV6-6,TRBD2,TRBJ2-1,14,CASGGGNSYNEQFF,TGTGCCAGCGGGGGGGGGAACTCCTACAATGAGCAGTTCTTC
NA,TRBV18,NA,TRBJ1-3,14,CASSLEASGNTIYF,TGTGCCAGCTCACTGGAGGCCTCTGGAAACACCATATATTTT
NA,TRBV11-2,NA,TRBJ1-2,13,CASSSQGFGGYTF,TGTGCCAGCAGCTCGCAGGGTTTCGGGGGCTACACCTTC
NA,TRBV7-9,NA,TRBJ1-2,15,CSSSFARAVLGGYTF,TGTTCCAGCAGCTTTGCCAGGGCGGTCCTCGGTGGCTACACCTTC
NA,TRBV6-1,NA,TRBJ1-3,15,CASSTQGLSGNTIYF,TGTGCCAGCAGTACCCAGGGACTATCTGGAAACACCATATATTTT
few,TRBV2,TRBD1,TRBJ2-3,15,CASRLDRGHTDTQYF,TGTGCCAGCAGGCTTGACAGGGGGCACACAGATACGCAGTATTTT
few,TRBV7-2,NA,TRBJ2-7,16,CASSLMRSRNSYEQYF,TGTGCCAGCAGCTTAATGAGGTCGCGAAACTCCTACGAGCAGTACTTC
NA,TRBV7-9,TRBD2,TRBJ2-3,16,CASSPQAGASTDTQYF,TGTGCCAGCAGCCCTCAAGCGGGGGCCTCCACAGATACGCAGTATTTT
NA,TRBV18,NA,TRBJ1-2,15,CASSKPSVGVNGYTF,TGTGCCAGCTCAAAACCTTCCGTAGGGGTGAATGGCTACACCTTC
NA,TRBV5-4,TRBD1,TRBJ2-7,13,CASSSGQGGEQYF,TGTGCCAGCAGCTCGGGACAGGGGGGCGAGCAGTACTTC
NA,TRBV28,NA,TRBJ1-3,15,CASSRDGYSGNTIYF,TGTGCCAGCAGTCGTGACGGGTACTCTGGAAACACCATATATTTT
NA,TRBV7-8,NA,TRBJ1-5,14,CASSWGGVHQPQHF,TGTGCCAGCAGCTGGGGGGGGGTTCATCAGCCCCAGCATTTT
NA,TRBV6-5,TRBD2,TRBJ2-7,14,CASSLASGRYEQYF,TGTGCCAGCAGTTTGGCTAGCGGGCGCTACGAGCAGTACTTC
NA,TRBV6-6,NA,TRBJ2-7,14,CASSSPREVYEQYF,TGTGCCAGCAGTTCCCCCCGAGAGGTCTACGAGCAGTACTTC
few,TRBV7-6,TRBD1,TRBJ2-7,15,CASSVTGGRAYEQYF,TGTGCCAGCAGCGTTACAGGGGGTCGCGCCTACGAGCAGTACTTC
NA,TRBV7-2,NA,TRBJ2-3,14,CASSSGSGAVTQYF,TGTGCCAGCAGCTCCGGATCGGGAGCGGTCACGCAGTATTTT
NA,TRBV5-5,NA,TRBJ1-5,14,CASSLGVVNQPQHF,TGTGCCAGCAGCTTAGGGGTTGTGAATCAGCCCCAGCATTTT
NA,TRBV30,NA,TRBJ1-2,15,CAWSVWSKIGYGYTF,TGTGCCTGGAGTGTTTGGTCGAAAATCGGCTATGGCTACACCTTC
NA,TRBV5-1,TRBD2,TRBJ2-5,14,CASSPDSGGETQYF,TGCGCCAGCAGCCCAGATAGCGGGGGTGAGACCCAGTACTTC
NA,TRBV18,TRBD2,TRBJ2-1,13,CASSLTSVYEQFF,TGTGCCAGCTCATTGACTAGCGTTTACGAGCAGTTCTTC
NA,TRBV12-5,NA,TRBJ1-6,14,CASGSEDYNSPLHF,TGTGCTAGTGGTTCGGAGGACTATAATTCACCCCTCCACTTT
NA,TRBV28,NA,TRBJ1-1,13,CASSLGQNTEAFF,TGTGCCAGCAGTTTGGGACAGAACACTGAAGCTTTCTTT
NA,TRBV2,TRBD2,TRBJ2-1,13,CASSSSGGVAQFF,TGTGCCAGCAGCTCTAGCGGGGGGGTGGCGCAGTTCTTC
NA,TRBV6-1,TRBD1,TRBJ2-7,15,CASSEVGTGAYEQYF,TGTGCCAGCAGTGAAGTGGGGACAGGGGCCTACGAGCAGTACTTC